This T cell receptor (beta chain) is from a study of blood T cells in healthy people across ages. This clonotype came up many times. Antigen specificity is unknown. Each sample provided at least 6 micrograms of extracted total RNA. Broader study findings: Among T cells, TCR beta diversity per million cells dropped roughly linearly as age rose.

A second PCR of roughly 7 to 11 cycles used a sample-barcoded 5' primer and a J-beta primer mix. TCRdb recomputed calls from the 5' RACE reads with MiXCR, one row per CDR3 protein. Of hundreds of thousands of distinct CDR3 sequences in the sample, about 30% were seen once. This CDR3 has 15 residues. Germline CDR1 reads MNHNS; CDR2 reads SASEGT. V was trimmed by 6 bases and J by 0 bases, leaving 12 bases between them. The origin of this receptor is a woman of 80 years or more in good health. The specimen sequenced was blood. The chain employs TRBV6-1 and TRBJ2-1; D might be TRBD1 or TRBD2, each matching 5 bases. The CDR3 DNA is TGTGCCAGCAGAGCCGGGACCAGCTCCTACAATGAGCAGTTCTTC. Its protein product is CASRAGTSSYNEQFF.